In its sample, the clone carrying this T cell receptor (beta chain) was seen many times. Its antigen is not identified. Clinical symptoms, serum thyroxine, TRAb, thyroid ultrasound and orbital computed tomography informed diagnoses. The PBMCs were sourced from fresh peripheral blood (more than 9 ml). Regions amplified from RNA transcripts were the TCR beta CDR3 regions. First-round RT-PCR targeting the TCR CDR3 was performed with the HTBI primer set. TCRdb processed the multiplex PCR reads anew with MiXCR; each CDR3 protein has one entry. The sample has more than 550,000 distinct CDR3 sequences; 18% are singletons. V was shortened by 5 bases and J by 9 bases, with 16 bases between the two germline ends. The CDR3 loop spans 13 amino acids. The sample belongs to a study of T cells in Graves' hyperthyroidism and ophthalmopathy. Points from the study as a whole: The model forecast ophthalmopathy, anticipating it by a median 6.5 months before onset.

The sequenced sample consisted of blood. The chain is built from TRBV12-3 or TRBV12-4 and TRBJ2-5, with D possibly matching TRBD1 (5 bases). The sequence was obtained from a woman aged 45-65 years with Graves' hyperthyroidism that later progressed to Graves' ophthalmopathy. CDR3: CASSSDILGPQYF. CDR3 sequence (DNA): TGTGCCAGCAGTAGTGACATTTTGGGGCCCCAGTACTTC.